This is a list of T cell receptor beta chains from one sample in a study of T cells after yellow fever vaccination. In TCRdb, the 5' RACE reads were re-called with MiXCR into one record per CDR3 protein. This table has about 310,000 distinct CDR3 sequences, more than 3% appearing once. The material sequenced was PBMCs, taken on the day of the yellow fever booster vaccination. The receptors originated from a man aged 18 to 35 who received the YFV17D yellow fever vaccine. CDR3s include the opening cysteine and the closing phenylalanine or tryptophan. A D gene is named only where the DNA matches it firmly. Clone size is stated in some rows and not others, as once, few, many or a class when expanded.

CDR3: CASSSQGGYTGELFF
DNA: TGCGCCAGCAGCTCACAGGGGGGGTACACCGGGGAGCTGTTTTTT
D: .
size: many
J: TRBJ2-2
length: 15
V: TRBV5-1

CDR3: CASSRYAARGETQYF
DNA: TGTGCCAGCAGCCGGTACGCTGCGAGGGGAGAGACCCAGTACTTC
D: .
size: many
J: TRBJ2-5
length: 15
V: TRBV11-2

CDR3: CASSLMDSQGQETQYF
DNA: TGTGCCAGCTCACTAATGGACAGCCAAGGGCAAGAGACCCAGTACTTC
D: .
size: many
J: TRBJ2-5
length: 16
V: TRBV18

CDR3: CASSPSSGGDTGELFF
DNA: TGTGCCAGCAGCCCCTCTAGCGGGGGGGACACCGGGGAGCTGTTTTTT
D: TRBD2
size: many
J: TRBJ2-2
length: 16
V: TRBV7-2

CDR3: CSASGTGYQIATNEKLFF
DNA: TGCAGTGCTAGTGGGACAGGGTATCAGATAGCAACTAATGAAAAACTGTTTTTT
D: TRBD1
size: few
J: TRBJ1-4
length: 18
V: TRBV20-1

CDR3: CASSLRFYSYNSPLHF
DNA: TGTGCCAGTAGTCTTCGGTTTTATTCCTATAATTCACCCCTCCACTTT
D: .
size: .
J: TRBJ1-6
length: 16
V: TRBV19

CDR3: CASSIQGTGELFF
DNA: TGCGCCAGCAGCATCCAGGGTACCGGGGAGCTGTTTTTT
D: .
size: many
J: TRBJ2-2
length: 13
V: TRBV5-1

CDR3: CASSLWGYTF
DNA: TGTGCCAGCAGCCTGTGGGGCTACACCTTC
D: .
size: many
J: TRBJ1-2
length: 10
V: TRBV7-6

CDR3: CASSERQNYGYTF
DNA: TGCGCCAGCAGTGAGCGACAGAACTATGGCTACACCTTC
D: .
size: many
J: TRBJ1-2
length: 13
V: TRBV10-1

CDR3: CATSDARDTHTQYF
DNA: TGTGCCACCAGTGATGCTCGGGACACCCATACGCAGTATTTT
D: .
size: many
J: TRBJ2-3
length: 14
V: TRBV24-1

CDR3: CASSSGSPGDEQYF
DNA: TGTGCCAGCAGCTCCGGCTCGCCCGGGGACGAGCAGTACTTC
D: .
size: many
J: TRBJ2-7
length: 14
V: TRBV7-9

CDR3: CASRQSGQLYGYTF
DNA: TGTGCCAGCAGACAATCGGGACAGCTATATGGCTACACCTTC
D: TRBD1
size: many
J: TRBJ1-2
length: 14
V: TRBV12-3/TRBV12-4

CDR3: CSVRQEQETQYF
DNA: TGCAGCGTTCGGCAAGAACAAGAGACCCAGTACTTC
D: .
size: few
J: TRBJ2-5
length: 12
V: TRBV29-1

CDR3: CASSRSSGGALETQYF
DNA: TGTGCCAGCAGTCGGTCTAGCGGGGGGGCCTTGGAGACCCAGTACTTC
D: TRBD2
size: few
J: TRBJ2-5
length: 16
V: TRBV2

CDR3: CASSLHRGSPLHF
DNA: TGTGCCAGCAGTCTCCACAGGGGTTCACCCCTCCACTTT
D: TRBD1
size: many
J: TRBJ1-6
length: 13
V: TRBV27

CDR3: CASSPSMGPSSYEQYF
DNA: TGTGCCAGCAGCCCCTCAATGGGGCCTTCGTCCTACGAGCAGTACTTC
D: .
size: many
J: TRBJ2-7
length: 16
V: TRBV7-9

CDR3: CASSTGLAMSTDTQYF
DNA: TGTGCCAGCAGCACGGGACTAGCGATGAGCACAGATACGCAGTATTTT
D: TRBD2
size: .
J: TRBJ2-3
length: 16
V: TRBV28

CDR3: CASSDQPTRGGYTF
DNA: TGTGCCAGCAGCGACCAACCGACACGAGGAGGCTACACCTTC
D: .
size: .
J: TRBJ1-2
length: 14
V: TRBV9

CDR3: CASGRTRGGDNYGYTF
DNA: TGTGCCAGCGGACGGACCCGGGGGGGCGATAACTATGGCTACACCTTC
D: .
size: few
J: TRBJ1-2
length: 16
V: TRBV7-2